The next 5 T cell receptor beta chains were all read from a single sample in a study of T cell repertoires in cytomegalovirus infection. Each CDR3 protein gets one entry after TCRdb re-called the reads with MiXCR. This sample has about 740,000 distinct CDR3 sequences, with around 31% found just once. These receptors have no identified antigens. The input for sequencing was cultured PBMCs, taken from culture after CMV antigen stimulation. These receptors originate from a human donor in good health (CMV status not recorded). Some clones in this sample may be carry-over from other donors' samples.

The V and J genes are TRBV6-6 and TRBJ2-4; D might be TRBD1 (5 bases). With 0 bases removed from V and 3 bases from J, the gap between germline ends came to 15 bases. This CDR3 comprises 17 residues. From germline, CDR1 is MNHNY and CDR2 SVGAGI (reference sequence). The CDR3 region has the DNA TGTGCCAGCAGTTACTCGGTCAGGGAATGGGACAAAAACATTCAGTACTTC. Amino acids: CASSYSVREWDKNIQYF.

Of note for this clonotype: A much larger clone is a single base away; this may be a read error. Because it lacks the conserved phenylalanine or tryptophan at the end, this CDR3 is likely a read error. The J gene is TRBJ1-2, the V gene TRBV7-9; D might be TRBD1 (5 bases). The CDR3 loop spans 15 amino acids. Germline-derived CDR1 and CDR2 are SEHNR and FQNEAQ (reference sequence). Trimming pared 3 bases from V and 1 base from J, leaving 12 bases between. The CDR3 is CASSFRDGLNYGYTL. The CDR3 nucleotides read TGTGCCAGCAGCTTCCGGGACGGACTTAACTATGGCTACACCTTA.

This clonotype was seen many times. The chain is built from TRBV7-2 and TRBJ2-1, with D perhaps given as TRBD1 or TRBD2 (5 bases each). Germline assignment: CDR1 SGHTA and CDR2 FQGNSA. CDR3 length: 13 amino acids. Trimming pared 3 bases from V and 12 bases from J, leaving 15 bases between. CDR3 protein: CASSLGKGDRQFF. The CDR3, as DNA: TGTGCCAGCAGCTTGGGCAAAGGGGACCGGCAGTTCTTC. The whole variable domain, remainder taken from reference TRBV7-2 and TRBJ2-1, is GAGVSQSPSNKVTEKGKDVELRCDPISGHTALYWYRQSLGQGLEFLIYFQGNSAPDKSGLPSDRFSAERTGGSVSTLTIQRTQQEDSAVYLCASSLGKGDRQFFGPGTRLTVL.

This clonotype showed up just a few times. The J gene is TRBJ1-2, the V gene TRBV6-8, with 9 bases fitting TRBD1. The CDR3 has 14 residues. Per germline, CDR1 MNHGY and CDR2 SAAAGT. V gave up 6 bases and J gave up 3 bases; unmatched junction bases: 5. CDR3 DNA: TGTGCCAGCAGCCCTGGACAGGGGTACTATGGCTACACCTTC. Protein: CASSPGQGYYGYTF.

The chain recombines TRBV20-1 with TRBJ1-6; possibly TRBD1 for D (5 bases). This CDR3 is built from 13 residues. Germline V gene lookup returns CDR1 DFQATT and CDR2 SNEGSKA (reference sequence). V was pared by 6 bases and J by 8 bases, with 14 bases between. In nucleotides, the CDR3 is TGCAGTGCCACAGAGACAGCAGATTCACCCCTCCACTTT. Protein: CSATETADSPLHF.